Listed below are T cell receptor beta chains from one sample, sequenced in a study of control samples from healthy donors and cancer patients. Clones were sequenced by immunoSEQ multiplex PCR, and TCRdb holds only the in-frame ones, with some missing. The repertoire holds around 140,000 clones, with around 90% as singletons. Sequencing was done on a sample of blood. These receptors originate from a man aged 40-49 years in good health. Each CDR3 is given with its conserved first and last residue. A D gene is named only where the DNA matches it firmly. Not all rows give a size; the values are once, few, many and, for expanded clones, a class.

v_call: TRBV3-1/TRBV3-2
j_call: TRBJ1-6
d_call: TRBD1
clone_size: .
cdr3_aa: CASSQVGTDNSPLHF
cdr3_nt: TGTGCCAGCAGCCAAGTTGGGACAGACAATTCACCCCTCCACTTT

v_call: TRBV5-5
j_call: TRBJ2-7
d_call: TRBD1
clone_size: .
cdr3_aa: CASSYLGGQGFDEQYF
cdr3_nt: TGTGCCAGCAGCTACCTGGGGGGACAGGGTTTTGACGAGCAGTACTTC

v_call: TRBV3-1/TRBV3-2
j_call: TRBJ1-1
d_call: .
clone_size: .
cdr3_aa: CASSSEVDTEAFF
cdr3_nt: TGTGCCAGCAGCTCAGAGGTGGACACTGAAGCTTTCTTT

v_call: TRBV12-2
j_call: TRBJ2-1
d_call: .
clone_size: .
cdr3_aa: CASRTRLAGALYNEQFF
cdr3_nt: TGTGCAAGTCGCACACGCCTAGCGGGGGCCCTTTACAATGAGCAGTTCTTC

v_call: TRBV9
j_call: TRBJ2-2
d_call: TRBD2
clone_size: .
cdr3_aa: CASSVAAGGPDGELFF
cdr3_nt: TGTGCCAGCAGCGTAGCTGCGGGGGGGCCCGACGGGGAGCTGTTTTTT

v_call: TRBV20-1
j_call: TRBJ2-3
d_call: .
clone_size: .
cdr3_aa: CSASFQGREDTQYF
cdr3_nt: TGCAGTGCTAGTTTCCAGGGGCGGGAAGATACGCAGTATTTT

v_call: TRBV2
j_call: TRBJ1-1
d_call: .
clone_size: .
cdr3_aa: CASSEIGEAFF
cdr3_nt: TGTGCCAGCAGTGAAATAGGTGAAGCTTTCTTT

v_call: TRBV11-1
j_call: TRBJ2-4
d_call: .
clone_size: once
cdr3_aa: CASSPGSKNIQYF
cdr3_nt: TGTGCCAGCAGCCCCGGGTCTAAAAACATTCAGTACTTC

v_call: TRBV18
j_call: TRBJ2-5
d_call: TRBD1
clone_size: .
cdr3_aa: CASSTLNRGETQYF
cdr3_nt: TGTGCCAGCTCAACCTTAAACAGGGGAGAGACCCAGTACTTC

v_call: TRBV2
j_call: TRBJ2-5
d_call: TRBD1
clone_size: .
cdr3_aa: CASNGQVVETQYF
cdr3_nt: TGTGCCAGCAACGGACAGGTAGTGGAGACCCAGTACTTC

v_call: TRBV6-6
j_call: TRBJ2-7
d_call: .
clone_size: .
cdr3_aa: CASSYDRRNEQYF
cdr3_nt: TGTGCCAGCAGTTATGACAGGAGGAACGAGCAGTACTTC

v_call: TRBV7-6
j_call: TRBJ2-5
d_call: .
clone_size: .
cdr3_aa: CASSLEGGGRQETQYF
cdr3_nt: TGTGCCAGCAGCTTAGAGGGGGGGGGCCGCCAAGAGACCCAGTACTTC

v_call: TRBV9
j_call: TRBJ2-7
d_call: .
clone_size: .
cdr3_aa: CASSVAPSYEQYF
cdr3_nt: TGTGCCAGCAGCGTAGCCCCAAGCTACGAGCAGTACTTC

v_call: TRBV18
j_call: TRBJ2-3
d_call: .
clone_size: .
cdr3_aa: CASQWGSPPYDTQYF
cdr3_nt: TGTGCCAGCCAGTGGGGATCCCCTCCTTACGATACGCAGTATTTT

v_call: TRBV5-8
j_call: TRBJ1-3
d_call: .
clone_size: .
cdr3_aa: CASSLVPGGNTIYF
cdr3_nt: TGTGCCAGCAGCTTGGTTCCGGGGGGAAACACCATATATTTT

v_call: TRBV10-3
j_call: TRBJ1-3
d_call: .
clone_size: .
cdr3_aa: CAISETGFGNTIYF
cdr3_nt: TGTGCCATCAGTGAGACAGGGTTTGGAAACACCATATATTTT

v_call: TRBV10-2
j_call: TRBJ2-2
d_call: .
clone_size: .
cdr3_aa: CASSDRLGKLTGELFF
cdr3_nt: TGCGCCAGCAGCGACAGACTAGGCAAGCTCACCGGGGAGCTGTTTTTT